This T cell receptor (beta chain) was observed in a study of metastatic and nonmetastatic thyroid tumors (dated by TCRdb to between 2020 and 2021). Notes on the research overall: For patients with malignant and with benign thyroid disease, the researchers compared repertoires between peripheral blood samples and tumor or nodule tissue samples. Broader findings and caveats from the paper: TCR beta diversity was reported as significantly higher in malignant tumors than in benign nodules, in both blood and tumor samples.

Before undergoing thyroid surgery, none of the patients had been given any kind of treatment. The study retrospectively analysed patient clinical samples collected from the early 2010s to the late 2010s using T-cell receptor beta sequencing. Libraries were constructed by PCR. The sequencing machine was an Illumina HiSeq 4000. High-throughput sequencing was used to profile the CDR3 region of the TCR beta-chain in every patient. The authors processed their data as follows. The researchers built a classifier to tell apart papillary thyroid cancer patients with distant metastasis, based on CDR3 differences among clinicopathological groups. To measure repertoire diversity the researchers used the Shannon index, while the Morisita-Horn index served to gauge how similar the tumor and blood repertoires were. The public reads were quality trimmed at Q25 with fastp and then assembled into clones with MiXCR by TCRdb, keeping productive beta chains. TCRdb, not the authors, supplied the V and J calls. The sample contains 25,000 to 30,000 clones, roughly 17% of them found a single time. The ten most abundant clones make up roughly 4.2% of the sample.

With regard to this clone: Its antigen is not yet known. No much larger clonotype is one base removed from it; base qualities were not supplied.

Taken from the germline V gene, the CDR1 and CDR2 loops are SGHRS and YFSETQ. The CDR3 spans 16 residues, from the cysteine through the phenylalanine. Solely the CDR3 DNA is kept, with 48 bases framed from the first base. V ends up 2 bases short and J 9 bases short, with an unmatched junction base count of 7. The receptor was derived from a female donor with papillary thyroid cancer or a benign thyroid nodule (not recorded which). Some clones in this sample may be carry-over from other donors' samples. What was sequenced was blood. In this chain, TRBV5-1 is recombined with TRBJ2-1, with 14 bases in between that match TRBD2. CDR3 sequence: CASSLRGLAGATEQFF. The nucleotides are TGCGCCAGCAGCTTACGGGGACTAGCGGGGGCTACTGAGCAGTTCTTC.